There are a few counts of the clone carrying this T cell receptor (beta chain). Its antigen is unknown. TCRdb redid the calling of the RT-PCR reads with MiXCR, one entry per CDR3 protein. The sample has about 520,000 distinct CDR3 sequences; about 25% are singletons. This entry is derived from a study of response to subunit inactivated influenza vaccine. Study results and caveats: New T cells are recruited in small numbers by each seasonal influenza vaccination, according to the authors' suggestion.

CDR3 length: 13 residues. CDR1 is MNHEY, CDR2 SVGEGT, per germline. Deletions cut 8 bases from V and 3 bases from J, with 14 bases between. The material sequenced was CD4+ T cells sorted from PBMCs, taken roughly 5 days after vaccination. The V call is TRBV6-2 or TRBV6-3, the J call TRBJ2-7; D might be TRBD1 or TRBD2, each matching 5 bases. The source of this sequence is a man in his fifties or sixties who received an inactivated influenza vaccine. DNA of the CDR3: TGTGCCAGCCGCCGGGACGGATTCTACGAGCAGTACTTC. The encoded protein is CASRRDGFYEQYF.